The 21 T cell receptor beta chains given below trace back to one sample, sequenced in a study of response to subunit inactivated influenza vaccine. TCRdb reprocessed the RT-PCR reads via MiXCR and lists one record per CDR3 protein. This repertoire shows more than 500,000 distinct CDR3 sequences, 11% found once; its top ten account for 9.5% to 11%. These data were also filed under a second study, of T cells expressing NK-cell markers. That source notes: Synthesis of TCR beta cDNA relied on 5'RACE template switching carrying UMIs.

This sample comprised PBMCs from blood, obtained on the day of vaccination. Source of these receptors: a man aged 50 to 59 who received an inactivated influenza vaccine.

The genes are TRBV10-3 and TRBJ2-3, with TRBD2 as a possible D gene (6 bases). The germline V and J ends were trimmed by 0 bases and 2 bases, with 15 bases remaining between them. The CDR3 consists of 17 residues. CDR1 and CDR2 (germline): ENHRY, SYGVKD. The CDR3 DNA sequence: TGTGCCATCAGTGAGTCGTTTTTCGCTAGCGCCACAGATACGCAGTATTTT. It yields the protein CAISESFFASATDTQYF.

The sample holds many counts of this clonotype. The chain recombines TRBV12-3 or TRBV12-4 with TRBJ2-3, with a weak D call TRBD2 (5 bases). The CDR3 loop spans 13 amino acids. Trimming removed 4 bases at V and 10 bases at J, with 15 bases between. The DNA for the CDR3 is TGTGCCAGCAGTTCCCGGGAAGCCCCTTCGCAGTATTTT. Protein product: CASSSREAPSQYF.

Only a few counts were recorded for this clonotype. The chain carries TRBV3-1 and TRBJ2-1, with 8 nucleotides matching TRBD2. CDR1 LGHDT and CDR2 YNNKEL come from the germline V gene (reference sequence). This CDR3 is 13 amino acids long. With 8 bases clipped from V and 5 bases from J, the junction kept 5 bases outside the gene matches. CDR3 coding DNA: TGTGCCAGCGGGACGGGGGGGCACAATGAGCAGTTCTTC. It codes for CASGTGGHNEQFF.

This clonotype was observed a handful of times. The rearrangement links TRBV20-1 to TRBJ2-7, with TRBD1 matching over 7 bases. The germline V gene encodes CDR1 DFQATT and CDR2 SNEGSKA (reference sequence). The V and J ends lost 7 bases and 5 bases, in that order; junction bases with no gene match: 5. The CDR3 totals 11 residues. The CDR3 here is CSVQQGNEQYF. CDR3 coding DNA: TGCAGTGTTCAACAGGGGAACGAGCAGTACTTC.

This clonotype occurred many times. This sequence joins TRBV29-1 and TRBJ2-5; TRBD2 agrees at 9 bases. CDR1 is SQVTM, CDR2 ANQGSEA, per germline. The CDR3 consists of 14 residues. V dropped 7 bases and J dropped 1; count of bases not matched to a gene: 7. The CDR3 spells CSALSGRSQETQYF. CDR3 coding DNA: TGCAGCGCCCTTAGCGGGAGAAGCCAAGAGACCCAGTACTTC. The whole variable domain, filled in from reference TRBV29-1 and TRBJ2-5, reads SAVISQKPSRDICQRGTSLTIQCQVDSQVTMMFWYRQQPGQSLTLIATANQGSEATYESGFVIDKFPISRPNLTFSTLTVSNMSPEDSSIYLCSALSGRSQETQYFGPGTRLLVL.

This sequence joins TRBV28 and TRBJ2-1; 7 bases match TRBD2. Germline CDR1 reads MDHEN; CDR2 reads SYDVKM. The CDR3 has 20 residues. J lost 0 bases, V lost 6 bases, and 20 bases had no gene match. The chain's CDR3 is CASSPESLAKIISSYNEQFF. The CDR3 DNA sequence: TGTGCCAGCAGCCCCGAGTCACTAGCGAAGATCATCAGCTCCTACAATGAGCAGTTCTTC.

The CDR3 coding sequence is TGTGCCAGCAGTTTAGGGTCCCAGGGTACGGCGGATGGCTACACCTTC. It translates to CASSLGSQGTADGYTF. The chain employs TRBV12-3 or TRBV12-4 and TRBJ1-2, with a tentative D call TRBD1 (5 bases). This CDR3 region has 16 residues. Trimming took 1 base from V and 6 from J, leaving 18 bases between them.

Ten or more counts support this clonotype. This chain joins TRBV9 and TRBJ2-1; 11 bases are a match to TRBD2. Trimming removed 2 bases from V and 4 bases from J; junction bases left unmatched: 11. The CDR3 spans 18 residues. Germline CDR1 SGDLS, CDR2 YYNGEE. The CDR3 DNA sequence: TGTGCCAGCAGCGTCCAGGGGGGCGGGACTAGCGGATACAATGAGCAGTTCTTC. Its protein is CASSVQGGGTSGYNEQFF. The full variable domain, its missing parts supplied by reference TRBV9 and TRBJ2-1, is DSGVTQTPKHLITATGQRVTLRCSPRSGDLSVYWYQQSLDQGLQFLIQYYNGEERAKGNILERFSAQQFPDLHSELNLSSLELGDSALYFCASSVQGGGTSGYNEQFFGPGTRLTVL.

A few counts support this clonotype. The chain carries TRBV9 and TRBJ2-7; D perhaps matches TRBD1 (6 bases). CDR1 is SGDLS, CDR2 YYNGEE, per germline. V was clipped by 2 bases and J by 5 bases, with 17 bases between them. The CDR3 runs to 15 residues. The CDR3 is CASSVATTGWDEQYF. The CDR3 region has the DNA TGTGCCAGCAGCGTTGCCACGACAGGTTGGGACGAGCAGTACTTC.

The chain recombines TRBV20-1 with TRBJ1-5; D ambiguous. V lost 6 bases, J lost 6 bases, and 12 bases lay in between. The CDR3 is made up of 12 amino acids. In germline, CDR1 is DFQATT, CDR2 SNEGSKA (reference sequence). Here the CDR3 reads CSAFPGVQPQHF. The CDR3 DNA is TGCAGTGCATTCCCCGGGGTTCAGCCCCAGCATTTT.

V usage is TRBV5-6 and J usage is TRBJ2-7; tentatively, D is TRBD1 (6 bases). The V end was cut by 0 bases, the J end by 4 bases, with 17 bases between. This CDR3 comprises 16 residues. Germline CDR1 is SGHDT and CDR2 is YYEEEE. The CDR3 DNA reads TGTGCCAGCAGCTTGGTGGGTCTACAGGGTACGTACGAGCAGTACTTC. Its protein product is CASSLVGLQGTYEQYF.

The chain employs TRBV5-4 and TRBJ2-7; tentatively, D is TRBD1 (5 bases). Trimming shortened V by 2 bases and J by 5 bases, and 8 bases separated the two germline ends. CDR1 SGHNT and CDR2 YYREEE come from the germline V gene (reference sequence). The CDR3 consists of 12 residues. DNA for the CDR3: TGTGCCAGCAGCTTCCCCAGGGACGAGCAGTACTTC. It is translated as CASSFPRDEQYF.

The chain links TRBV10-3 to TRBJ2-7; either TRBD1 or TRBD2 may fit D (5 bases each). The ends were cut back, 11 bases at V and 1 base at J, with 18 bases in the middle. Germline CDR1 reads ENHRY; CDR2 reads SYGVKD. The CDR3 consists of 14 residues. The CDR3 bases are TGTGCCGCCAGGCCCGGGACGGAATCCTACGAGCAGTACTTC. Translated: CAARPGTESYEQYF.

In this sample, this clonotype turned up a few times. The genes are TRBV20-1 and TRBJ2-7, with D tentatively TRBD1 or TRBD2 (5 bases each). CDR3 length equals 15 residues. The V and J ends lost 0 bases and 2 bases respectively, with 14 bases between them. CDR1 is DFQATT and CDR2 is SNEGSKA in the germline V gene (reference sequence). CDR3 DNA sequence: TGCAGTGCTAGAGACCTCCGGGACGCGGCCTACGAGCAGTACTTC. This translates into CSARDLRDAAYEQYF.

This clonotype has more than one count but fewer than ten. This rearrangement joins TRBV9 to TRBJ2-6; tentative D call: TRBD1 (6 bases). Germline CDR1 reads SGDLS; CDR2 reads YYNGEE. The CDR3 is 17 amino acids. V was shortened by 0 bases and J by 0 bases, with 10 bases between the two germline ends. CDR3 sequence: CASSVATGTSGANVLTF. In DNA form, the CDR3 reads TGTGCCAGCAGCGTAGCGACAGGAACCTCTGGGGCCAACGTCCTGACTTTC.

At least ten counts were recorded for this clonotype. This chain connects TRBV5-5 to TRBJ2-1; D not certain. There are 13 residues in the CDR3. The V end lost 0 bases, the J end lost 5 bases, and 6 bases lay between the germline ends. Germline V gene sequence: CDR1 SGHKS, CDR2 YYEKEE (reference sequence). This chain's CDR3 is CASSLVPNNEQFF. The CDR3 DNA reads TGTGCCAGCAGCTTGGTTCCTAACAATGAGCAGTTCTTC.

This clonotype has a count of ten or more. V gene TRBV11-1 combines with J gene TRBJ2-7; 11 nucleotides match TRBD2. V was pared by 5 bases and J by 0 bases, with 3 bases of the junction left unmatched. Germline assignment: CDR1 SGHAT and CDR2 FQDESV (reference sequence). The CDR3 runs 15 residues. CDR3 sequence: CASSRTSGLSYEQYF. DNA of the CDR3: TGTGCCAGCAGCCGGACTAGCGGGCTCTCCTACGAGCAGTACTTC. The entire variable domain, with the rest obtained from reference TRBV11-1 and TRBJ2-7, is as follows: EAEVAQSPRYKITEKSQAVAFWCDPISGHATLYWYRQILGQGPELLVQFQDESVVDDSQLPKDRFSAERLKGVDSTLKIQPAELGDSAMYLCASSRTSGLSYEQYFGPGTRLTVT.

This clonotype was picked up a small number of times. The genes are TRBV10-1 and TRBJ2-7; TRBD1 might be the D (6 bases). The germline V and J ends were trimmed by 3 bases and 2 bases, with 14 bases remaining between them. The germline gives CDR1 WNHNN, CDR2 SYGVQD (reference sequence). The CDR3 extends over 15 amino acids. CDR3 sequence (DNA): TGCGCCAGCAGTGACCCGACAGGAGCTGCCTACGAGCAGTACTTC. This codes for CASSDPTGAAYEQYF.

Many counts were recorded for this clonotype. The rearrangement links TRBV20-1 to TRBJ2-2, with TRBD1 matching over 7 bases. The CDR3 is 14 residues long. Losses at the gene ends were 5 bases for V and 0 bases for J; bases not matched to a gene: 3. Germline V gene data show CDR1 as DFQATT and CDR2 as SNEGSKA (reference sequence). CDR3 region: CSARGTANTGELFF. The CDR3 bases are TGCAGTGCTCGAGGGACAGCGAACACCGGGGAGCTGTTTTTT.

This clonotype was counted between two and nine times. The CDR3 nucleotides are TGCGCCAGCAGCTCAGGGGGACAGAGGATAAACAATGAGCAGTTCTTC. Amino acid sequence: CASSSGGQRINNEQFF. V is TRBV5-1 and J is TRBJ2-1; 7 bases align to TRBD1. CDR1 is SGHRS and CDR2 is YFSETQ in the germline V gene. This CDR3 comprises 16 residues. With 3 bases clipped from V and 5 bases from J, the junction kept 11 bases outside the gene matches. The whole variable domain, filled in from reference TRBV5-1 and TRBJ2-1, reads KAGVTQTPRYLIKTRGQQVTLSCSPISGHRSVSWYQQTPGQGLQFLFEYFSETQRNKGNFPGRFSGRQFSNSRSEMNVSTLELGDSALYLCASSSGGQRINNEQFFGPGTRLTVL.

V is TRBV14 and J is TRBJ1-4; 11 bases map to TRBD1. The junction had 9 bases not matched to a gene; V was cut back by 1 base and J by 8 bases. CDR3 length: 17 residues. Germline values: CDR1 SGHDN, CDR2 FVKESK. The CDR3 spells CASSQGTGGLRDEKLFF. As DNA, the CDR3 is TGTGCCAGCAGCCAAGGGACAGGGGGCCTTCGGGACGAAAAACTGTTTTTT.